The rows below give T cell receptor beta chains drawn from one sample of a study of molecular identifiers for immune sequencing clone quantification. In TCRdb, the PCR reads were re-called with MiXCR into one record per CDR3 protein. The sample has about 40,000 distinct CDR3 sequences, roughly 20% seen once; the top ten hold roughly 7.3%. The sequencing input was naive CD8+ T cells from blood, with Jurkat cell RNA spiked in. The receptor set was obtained from a human donor in good health. Some libraries in this study had Jurkat cell RNA spiked in. The conserved cysteine and the conserved F or W are not part of the CDR3 here. Each record gives: clone size, V gene, J gene, CDR3 protein. The size field is filled for only some rows; it gives once, few, many or a size class.

>few|TRBV24-1|TRBJ2-1
ATRPGPLSREGGNEQF
>many|TRBV29-1|TRBJ2-1
SGRLAGSFNEQF
>many|TRBV3-1|TRBJ1-5
ASSQKGLNQPQH
>many|TRBV29-1|TRBJ2-1
SVGTVEQF
>many|TRBV9|TRBJ2-7
ASSGAGFEQY
>few|TRBV13|TRBJ1-2
ASSPRQTNYGYT
>NA|TRBV28|TRBJ2-2
ASSLRTNTGELF
>many|TRBV7-9|TRBJ1-2
ASSSAGTGANYGYT
>NA|TRBV28|TRBJ1-6
ASSSSTLRQVENSPLH
>NA|TRBV28|TRBJ2-3
ASSLEGLAGRTSTDTQY
>few|TRBV28|TRBJ2-1
ASGWNEQF
>many|TRBV7-7|TRBJ2-7
ASSLIPSDEQY
>NA|TRBV20-1|TRBJ2-7
SAPPYLAGAGDEQY
>many|TRBV20-1|TRBJ2-5
SARGRAGSLETQY
>NA|TRBV5-5|TRBJ1-1
ASSPKTGGTEAF
>many|TRBV20-1|TRBJ2-7
SALSGPTYEQY
>many|TRBV14|TRBJ2-5
ASSRDRILDETQY
>NA|TRBV6-5|TRBJ1-4
ASSYYRATNEKLF
>NA|TRBV10-2|TRBJ1-5
ASMEGNQPQH
>many|TRBV29-1|TRBJ1-2
SVEGSSVLDSVYGYT
>NA|TRBV23-1|TRBJ2-7
ASSQSDGGTTYEQY
>few|TRBV7-8|TRBJ1-2
ASSLGGQGGYT